These 29 T cell receptor beta chains were sequenced from one sample in a study of CD8 T cells in Susac syndrome. cDNA came from roughly 0.47 to 1 ug RNA primed by random hexamers. Each CDR3 protein is one row after TCRdb ran MiXCR on the immunoSEQ multiplex PCR reads. The sample shows 130,000 to 150,000 distinct CDR3 sequences, around 94% of them seen only once. Sequenced input: CD4+ T cells from PBMCs. These receptors were collected from a human donor in good health.

This chain uses TRBV12-3 or TRBV12-4 with TRBJ2-2; 11 bases are shared with TRBD2. Unmatched junction bases numbered 9, after V lost 6 bases and J lost 0 bases. The CDR3 runs to 18 residues. CDR3 DNA sequence: TGTGCCAGCAGCCCCGGGACTAGCGGTCCGACGAACACCGGGGAGCTGTTTTTT. The encoded protein is CASSPGTSGPTNTGELFF.

This clonotype was seen just once. The chain combines TRBV28 with TRBJ2-6; D gene ambiguous. Germline V gene lookup returns CDR1 MDHEN and CDR2 SYDVKM. The CDR3 runs to 13 residues. V was clipped by 1 base and J by 5 bases, with 3 bases between them. The CDR3 here is CASSLSRANVLTF. The CDR3 coding sequence is TGTGCCAGCAGTTTATCAAGGGCCAACGTCCTGACTTTC.

In this sample, this clonotype turned up once. The chain carries TRBV3-1 and TRBJ2-1; TRBD2 agrees at 12 bases. Per germline, CDR1 LGHDT and CDR2 YNNKEL (reference sequence). This CDR3 spans 16 amino acids. V dropped 0 bases and J dropped 10; count of bases not matched to a gene: 7. CDR3 bases: TGTGCCAGCAGCCAAGATCTAGCGGGAGGGCCCCCGGAGCAGTTCTTC. Amino acids: CASSQDLAGGPPEQFF.

The chain couples TRBV7-6 to TRBJ2-3; 7 nucleotides match TRBD1. This CDR3 spans 15 amino acids. J was trimmed by 2 bases and V by 1 base; bases with no gene match: 3. The germline gives CDR1 SGHVS, CDR2 FNYEAQ. As DNA, the CDR3 is TGTGCCAGCAGCTTAGAGGGGGCGAACACAGATACGCAGTATTTT. It translates to CASSLEGANTDTQYF.

The V and J genes are TRBV15 and TRBJ2-1, with D hard to call. The CDR3 runs 12 residues. CDR1 and CDR2 (germline): LNHNV, YYDKDF (reference sequence). The V end was cut by 1 base, the J end by 5 bases, with 3 bases between. The CDR3 loop reads CATSRADNEQFF. The CDR3 DNA is TGTGCCACCAGCAGAGCCGACAATGAGCAGTTCTTC.

This chain links TRBV29-1 with TRBJ2-2; tentatively, D is TRBD1 (5 bases). Between the trimmed V and J ends, which lost 4 bases and 1 base, there was a span of 10 bases. From germline, CDR1 is SQVTM and CDR2 ANQGSEA. This CDR3 is built from 14 residues. The CDR3 spells CSVVGAMNTGELFF. CDR3 DNA: TGCAGCGTTGTAGGGGCGATGAACACCGGGGAGCTGTTTTTT.

The V and J genes are TRBV13 and TRBJ2-3; D is ambiguous. Trimming left V 2 bases short and J 3 bases short, with 9 bases between. This CDR3 comprises 14 residues. CDR1 PRHDT and CDR2 FYEKMQ come from the germline V gene (reference sequence). In DNA form, the CDR3 reads TGTGCCAGCAGCTTATGGGGTTTGACAGATACGCAGTATTTT. Translation: CASSLWGLTDTQYF. Full variable domain (remainder filled in from reference TRBV13 and TRBJ2-3): AAGVIQSPRHLIKEKRETATLKCYPIPRHDTVYWYQQGPGQDPQFLISFYEKMQSDKGSIPDRFSAQQFSDYHSELNMSSLELGDSALYFCASSLWGLTDTQYFGPGTRLTVL.

The rearrangement joins TRBV20-1 to TRBJ2-6; 7 positions agree with TRBD1. CDR1 and CDR2 from the germline V gene are DFQATT and SNEGSKA (reference sequence). The V segment lost 5 bases and the J segment 0 bases; nucleotides outside the gene matches: 7. This CDR3 spans 16 amino acids. The CDR3 is CSAPTGILSGANVLTF. The CDR3 nucleotides read TGCAGTGCTCCGACAGGGATCCTCTCTGGGGCCAACGTCCTGACTTTC.

This chain joins TRBV5-1 and TRBJ1-1; D call uncertain. The ends were cut back, 3 bases at V and 2 bases at J, with 17 bases in the middle. The CDR3 runs 16 residues. Looked up from germline, CDR1 is SGHRS and CDR2 is YFSETQ. CDR3 sequence: CASSSPRGAINTEAFF. CDR3 DNA: TGCGCCAGCAGCTCCCCACGGGGAGCCATTAACACTGAAGCTTTCTTT.

In regard to this clonotype: The junction departs from the called germline gene at one end, perhaps through a read error. V is TRBV28 and J is TRBJ2-7, with 7 bases matching TRBD1. This CDR3 region has 12 residues. Germline values: CDR1 MDHEN, CDR2 SYDVKM. The CDR3 spells CASSHRQGITDF. Here the CDR3 DNA reads TGTGCCAGCAGTCACCGACAGGGAATAACGGACTTC. The entire variable domain, with the rest obtained from reference TRBV28 and TRBJ2-7, is as follows: DVKVTQSSRYLVKRTGEKVFLECVQDMDHENMFWYRQDPGLGLRLIYFSYDVKMKEKGDIPEGYSVSREKKERFSLILESASTNQTSMYLCASSHRQGITDFGPGTRLTVT.

The chain couples TRBV14 to TRBJ2-4, with D possibly called TRBD1 or TRBD2 (5 bases each). V shed 0 bases and J shed 10 bases, with 10 bases lying between them. The germline V gene has CDR1 SGHDN and CDR2 FVKESK. The CDR3 runs 13 residues. The CDR3 is CASSQDARGIQYF. The CDR3 DNA reads TGTGCCAGCAGCCAAGATGCGAGGGGAATTCAGTACTTC.

This clonotype was detected only once. V usage is TRBV6-6 and J usage is TRBJ2-4, with D unresolved. Trimming left V 6 bases short and J 4 bases short, with 4 bases between. The CDR3 is 11 residues long. Germline V gene data show CDR1 as MNHNY and CDR2 as SVGAGI (reference sequence). CDR3: CASRQKNIQYF. The CDR3 coding sequence is TGTGCCAGCAGGCAGAAAAACATTCAGTACTTC.

The chain employs TRBV5-8 and TRBJ2-2; 8 nucleotides line up with TRBD2. The trim removed 3 bases at V and 1 base at J, leaving 11 bases unmatched. This CDR3 has 18 amino acids. In germline, CDR1 is SGHTS, CDR2 YDEGEE. The CDR3 sequence is CASSSGGSWTRNTGELFF. DNA of the CDR3: TGTGCCAGCAGCTCGGGGGGGTCGTGGACTCGGAACACCGGGGAGCTGTTTTTT.

The rearrangement joins TRBV20-1 to TRBJ1-1; 12 positions match TRBD1. The J segment lost 4 bases and the V segment lost 3 bases, leaving 0 bases of the junction unmatched. This CDR3 is 13 amino acids long. The germline CDR1 and CDR2 sequences are DFQATT and SNEGSKA (reference sequence). CDR3 sequence reads: CSARGQGATEAFF. The CDR3 DNA reads as TGCAGTGCTAGGGGACAGGGGGCCACTGAAGCTTTCTTT.

The V gene is TRBV4-1, the J gene TRBJ1-4; D gene ambiguous. Trimming pared 2 bases from V and 0 bases from J, leaving 7 bases between. The CDR3 is 15 residues long. CDR1 is MGHRA and CDR2 is YSYEKL in the germline V gene. The CDR3: CASSQPGTTNEKLFF. The CDR3 bases are TGCGCCAGCAGCCAACCGGGAACAACTAATGAAAAACTGTTTTTT.

This clonotype has a single count. This chain uses TRBV7-9 with TRBJ2-1; no reliable D call. Germline CDR1 is SEHNR and CDR2 is FQNEAQ (reference sequence). There are 17 residues in the CDR3. The V and J ends lost 1 base and 0 bases respectively, with 13 bases between them. The CDR3, as DNA: TGTGCCAGCAGCTTAGTAGCCGGTGCGAGCTCCTACAATGAGCAGTTCTTC. It encodes CASSLVAGASSYNEQFF.

The chain carries TRBV20-1 and TRBJ2-7; TRBD1 matches at 10 bases. Trimming at V came to 2 bases and at J to 5 bases, leaving 9 bases not matched to a gene. Germline V gives CDR1 DFQATT, CDR2 SNEGSKA (reference sequence). The CDR3 runs to 15 residues. Written as DNA, the CDR3 is TGCAGTGCTAGAACAGGACAGGGGGGCGCCCACGAGCAGTACTTC. Translation gives CSARTGQGGAHEQYF.

The rearrangement joins TRBV20-1 to TRBJ2-1; D perhaps matches TRBD1 (6 bases). The V end was cut by 2 bases, the J end by 4 bases, with 12 bases between. CDR3 length equals 14 residues. CDR1 is DFQATT and CDR2 is SNEGSKA in the germline V gene (reference sequence). The chain's CDR3 is CSARSTGRYNEQFF. DNA of the CDR3: TGCAGTGCTAGATCCACAGGGAGATACAATGAGCAGTTCTTC.

J is TRBJ2-7 and V is TRBV25-1; possibly TRBD1 for D (6 bases). Germline CDR1 MGHDK, CDR2 SYGVNS. Trimming took off 3 bases at V and 3 bases at J, with 21 bases between the two ends. The CDR3 runs 17 residues. The CDR3 nucleotides read TGTGCCAGCAGTGATCCTTCCGGGACACCCAAGGGCTACGAGCAGTACTTC. Amino acid sequence: CASSDPSGTPKGYEQYF.

This chain connects TRBV19 to TRBJ2-1; D call uncertain. This CDR3 region has 12 residues. CDR1 and CDR2 (germline): LNHDA, SQIVND (reference sequence). With 5 bases removed from V and 7 bases from J, the gap between germline ends came to 9 bases. CDR3 coding DNA: TGTGCCAGTAGTGTCTGGGGAAATGAGCAGTTCTTC. This gives the protein CASSVWGNEQFF.

The chain couples TRBV4-2 to TRBJ1-3; a weak D match, TRBD1 (6 bases). The CDR3 sequence is 17 residues long. Germline values: CDR1 LGHNA, CDR2 YNFKEQ. The V gene lost 4 bases and the J gene lost 0 bases, with 16 bases spanning the gap. The CDR3 loop reads CASSPRGDRLSGNTIYF. CDR3 nucleotides: TGTGCCAGCAGCCCAAGGGGGGACCGGCTCTCTGGAAACACCATATATTTT.

The J gene is TRBJ1-2, the V gene TRBV18, with D tentatively TRBD1 (5 bases). The CDR3 extends over 16 amino acids. Germline CDR1 KGHSH, CDR2 LQKENI. Trimming removed 2 bases at V and 3 bases at J, with 16 bases between. As DNA, the CDR3 is TGTGCCAGCTCACCATACTCACGAGGGGAGGACTATGGCTACACCTTC. This gives the protein CASSPYSRGEDYGYTF.

The J gene is TRBJ2-2, the V gene TRBV2; 7 bases map to TRBD1. V lost 7 bases, J lost 2 bases, and 4 bases stayed unmatched. The germline CDR1 and CDR2 sequences are SNHLY and FYNNEI. The CDR3 covers 14 residues. The CDR3 here is CASTRQGNTGELFF. The CDR3 bases are TGTGCCAGCACTAGACAGGGAAACACCGGGGAGCTGTTTTTT.

This rearrangement joins TRBV6-5 to TRBJ1-5; maybe TRBD1 (6 bases). Trimming pared 0 bases from V and 5 bases from J, leaving 11 bases between. CDR1 is MNHEY, CDR2 SVGAGI, per germline. This CDR3 has 15 residues. CDR3 DNA: TGTGCCAGCAGTTACTCTACAGGGTTCGATCAGCCCCAGCATTTT. It translates to CASSYSTGFDQPQHF.

The rearrangement uses TRBV24-1 and TRBJ2-5; no firm D call. Germline lookup yields CDR1 KGHDR and CDR2 SFDVKD. The V end lost 7 bases, the J end lost 0 bases, and 11 bases lay between the germline ends. The CDR3 is 14 residues long. DNA of the CDR3: TGTGCCACCAGGGGCTGGGGTGACCAAGAGACCCAGTACTTC. This sequence encodes CATRGWGDQETQYF.

This chain connects TRBV2 to TRBJ2-3; 9 bases are a match to TRBD1. CDR1 is SNHLY, CDR2 FYNNEI, per germline. The CDR3 runs to 14 residues. The V and J ends lost 7 bases and 5 bases, in that order; junction bases with no gene match: 7. The CDR3 nucleotides read TGTGCCAGCAATCGGGACAGGGCTGGAGATACGCAGTATTTT. Translation gives CASNRDRAGDTQYF.

This sequence joins TRBV30 and TRBJ1-2, with 7 bases lining up with TRBD1. The CDR3 runs 13 residues. From germline, CDR1 is GTSNPN and CDR2 SVGIG (reference sequence). The V and J ends lost 4 bases and 1 base, in that order; junction bases with no gene match: 3. CDR3 coding DNA: TGTGCCTGGAAACCAGGGGGTAACTATGGCTACACCTTC. This gives the protein CAWKPGGNYGYTF.

The CDR3 DNA is TGCAGCGTCGAATCCACAGATACGCAGTATTTT. It is translated as CSVESTDTQYF. The rearrangement joins TRBV29-1 to TRBJ2-3; D remains ambiguous. Germline V CDR1 and CDR2: SQVTM, ANQGSEA. V was clipped by 6 bases and J by 2 bases, with 6 bases between them. The CDR3 is 11 amino acids.

The rearrangement uses TRBV7-9 and TRBJ2-3; D is ambiguous. V lost 2 bases and J lost 6, with 6 bases in between. In germline, CDR1 is SEHNR, CDR2 FQNEAQ (reference sequence). This CDR3 spans 12 amino acids. The CDR3 DNA follows: TGTGCCAGCAGCTTATTACCCGATACGCAGTATTTT. Its translation is CASSLLPDTQYF.